The clone carrying this T cell receptor beta chain has a count of ten or more. From approximately 400 ng of RNA, a library with molecular barcoded alpha/delta and beta/gamma adaptors was made. TCRdb passed the reads through MiXCR, listing each CDR3 protein once. In the table there are roughly 68,000 distinct CDR3 sequences, approximately 13% of which are singletons. The CDR3 runs to 16 residues. Germline V lookup: CDR1 SGHTA, CDR2 FQGNSA. V lost 1 base to trimming and J lost 2 bases, with 15 bases between them. This sample is drawn from a study of read filtering for tumor transcriptome and immune sequencing. Every patient had bone marrow sampled while the disease was active.

Sample: a population of CD138-negative cells sorted from bone marrow. This chain uses TRBV7-2 with TRBJ2-7; D is possibly TRBD1 (6 bases). The sequence was collected from a donor at least 40 years old with multiple myeloma. For the CDR3, the DNA is TGTGCCAGCAGCTTAGAATTACAGGGTAGGGCCTACGAGCAGTACTTC. It yields the protein CASSLELQGRAYEQYF.